These 24 T cell receptor beta chains were sequenced from one sample in a study of cytomegalovirus exposure and HLA in healthy donors. With 60 Vbeta and 13 Jbeta primers, the PCR was carried out. Using immunoSEQ multiplex PCR, the repertoire was profiled, and TCRdb retains in-frame clones only, with some absent. The repertoire consists of approximately 100,000 clones, with more than 65% occurring once and the leading ten covering approximately 9.9%. Sequencing was performed on PBMCs. The receptors stem from a man aged 35-49 years in good health and CMV-seropositive.

V usage is TRBV6-5 and J usage is TRBJ1-1, with TRBD1 matching over 8 bases. Germline values: CDR1 MNHEY, CDR2 SVGAGI. V shed 2 bases and J 7 bases; nucleotides not matched to a gene: 3. The CDR3 extends over 13 amino acids. CDR3: CASSYPGTGEAFF. CDR3 DNA: TGTGCCAGCAGTTACCCTGGGACAGGTGAAGCTTTCTTT.

This chain links TRBV7-8 with TRBJ2-1, with 9 bases lining up with TRBD1. Germline CDR1 reads SGHVS; CDR2 reads FQNEAQ. Trimming cost V 5 bases and J 13 bases; bases outside gene matches: 6. This CDR3 has 12 amino acids. The CDR3 DNA sequence: TGTGCCAGCAGCCAGGGACAGGGAAATCAGTTCTTC. Protein sequence: CASSQGQGNQFF.

Only a few counts were recorded for this clone. The rearrangement joins TRBV4-3 to TRBJ2-2; D might be TRBD2 (6 bases). Germline V CDR1 and CDR2: LGHNA, YSLEER. The CDR3 runs to 16 residues. Trimming pared 7 bases from V and 0 bases from J, leaving 15 bases between. The CDR3 nucleotides are TGCGCCAGCACCAAAAAGCGGGTTTCGAACACCGGGGAGCTGTTTTTT. It yields the protein CASTKKRVSNTGELFF.

The V call is TRBV7-8, the J call TRBJ1-1; D is unresolved. Germline CDR1 is SGHVS and CDR2 is FQNEAQ. The CDR3 runs to 14 residues. V was trimmed by 5 bases and J by 7 bases, leaving 17 bases between them. CDR3 sequence (DNA): TGTGCCAGCAGCCGAGGGCCCGCGCGTGATGAAGCTTTCTTT. This encodes CASSRGPARDEAFF. Together with reference TRBV7-8 and TRBJ1-1, the CDR3 gives the full variable domain: GAGVSQSPRYKVAKRGQDVALRCDPISGHVSLFWYQQALGQGPEFLTYFQNEAQLDKSGLPSDRFFAERPEGSVSTLKIQRTQQEDSAVYLCASSRGPARDEAFFGQGTRLTVV.

The rearrangement uses TRBV9 and TRBJ1-6; D is unresolved. This CDR3 region has 16 residues. Trimming removed 4 bases from V and 3 bases from J, with 14 bases in between. Germline lookup yields CDR1 SGDLS and CDR2 YYNGEE. CDR3 bases: TGTGCCAGCAGCATCGATAGTCCAAGCTATAATTCACCCCTCCACTTT. This translates into CASSIDSPSYNSPLHF.

V is TRBV6-5 and J is TRBJ1-2; no reliable D call. The CDR3 has 13 amino acids. Germline lookup yields CDR1 MNHEY and CDR2 SVGAGI. V was shortened by 4 bases and J by 2 bases, with 8 bases between the two germline ends. CDR3 in DNA: TGTGCCAGCAGTTTAGCCTCCAACTATGGCTACACCTTC. This gives the protein CASSLASNYGYTF.

This clone was seen many times. V gene TRBV10-3 combines with J gene TRBJ2-7; 7 nucleotides agree with TRBD2. In germline, CDR1 is ENHRY, CDR2 SYGVKD. The junction had 11 bases not matched to a gene; V was cut back by 3 bases and J by 0 bases. The CDR3 is 17 amino acids. Here the CDR3 DNA reads TGTGCCATCAGTGATTCGGGGCTGGCGGGGGTCTCCTACGAGCAGTACTTC. Its protein product is CAISDSGLAGVSYEQYF.

The chain links TRBV10-3 to TRBJ1-2; the D gene is possibly TRBD1 (6 bases). Trimming left V 4 bases short and J 1 base short, with 19 bases between. Germline lookup yields CDR1 ENHRY and CDR2 SYGVKD. The CDR3 sequence is 17 residues long. The chain's CDR3 is CAISVRWGTHLNYGYTF. Here the CDR3 DNA reads TGTGCCATCAGTGTACGGTGGGGGACACACCTTAACTATGGCTACACCTTC.

The rearrangement uses TRBV19 and TRBJ1-5; a weak D match, TRBD1 (6 bases). The V end lost 7 bases, the J end lost 5 bases, and 18 bases lay between the germline ends. Germline-derived CDR1 and CDR2 are LNHDA and SQIVND (reference sequence). The CDR3 totals 15 residues. As DNA, the CDR3 is TGTGCCAGTAAGGCCTCCAGGGGAGCCCATCAGCCCCAGCATTTT. This sequence encodes CASKASRGAHQPQHF.

V gene TRBV7-3 combines with J gene TRBJ1-3; 9 bases align to TRBD1. Germline trimming cut 3 bases from V and 3 bases from J; bases unmatched to any gene: 0. This CDR3 region has 14 residues. In germline, CDR1 is SGHTA, CDR2 FQGTGA. The CDR3 loop reads CASSLGQGGNTIYF. The CDR3 DNA follows: TGTGCCAGCAGCTTGGGACAGGGTGGAAACACCATATATTTT.

The chain uses TRBV5-4 and TRBJ2-3; the match to TRBD2 covers 9 bases. This CDR3 comprises 16 residues. V shed 2 bases and J 0 bases; nucleotides not matched to a gene: 4. Germline CDR1 is SGHNT and CDR2 is YYREEE (reference sequence). CDR3 protein: CASSLELAGSTDTQYF. The CDR3 DNA is TGTGCCAGCAGCTTAGAACTAGCGGGTAGCACAGATACGCAGTATTTT.

The rearrangement joins TRBV27 to TRBJ2-3; 9 nucleotides agree with TRBD1. Germline V CDR1 and CDR2: MNHEY, SMNVEV (reference sequence). This CDR3 spans 16 amino acids. With V trimmed by 6 bases and J by 3 bases, 10 bases remained unmatched. The CDR3 loop is CASRLQQGAPTDTQYF. The CDR3 nucleotides are TGTGCCAGCAGGCTACAACAGGGGGCGCCGACAGATACGCAGTATTTT.

J is TRBJ2-1 and V is TRBV5-1; 10 positions agree with TRBD2. V shed 5 bases, J shed 2 bases, and the junction held 4 bases outside the gene matches. This CDR3 has 15 amino acids. Germline values: CDR1 SGHRS, CDR2 YFSETQ. CDR3 residues: CASRLAGGPYNEQFF. The CDR3 DNA follows: TGCGCCAGCAGGTTAGCGGGGGGTCCCTACAATGAGCAGTTCTTC.

The chain employs TRBV4-3 and TRBJ2-3, with 8 bases lining up with TRBD2. Germline values: CDR1 LGHNA, CDR2 YSLEER. Losses at the gene ends were 5 bases for V and 1 base for J; bases not matched to a gene: 5. The CDR3 is 15 residues long. The CDR3 coding sequence is TGCGCCAGCAGCGCGGGGGGAGTTCGCACAGATACGCAGTATTTT. Protein: CASSAGGVRTDTQYF.

The J gene is TRBJ2-5, the V gene TRBV5-1; D is possibly TRBD2 (6 bases). Germline values: CDR1 SGHRS, CDR2 YFSETQ. CDR3 length equals 14 residues. V dropped 3 bases and J dropped 5 bases, with 14 bases sitting between them. Here the CDR3 DNA reads TGCGCCAGCAGCTCCGGAGGGGCGCGGGAGACCCAGTACTTC. This gives the protein CASSSGGARETQYF.

The rearrangement joins TRBV5-8 to TRBJ1-1, with D possibly being TRBD1 (5 bases). Trimming cost V 1 base and J 1 base, with 11 bases left between them. CDR1 and CDR2 (germline): SGHTS, YDEGEE. The CDR3 covers 15 residues. The CDR3 spells CASSLFAGPNTEAFF. CDR3 nucleotide sequence: TGTGCCAGCAGCTTGTTCGCAGGGCCGAACACTGAAGCTTTCTTT.

The chain carries TRBV6-5 and TRBJ1-1; D call uncertain. This CDR3 is built from 13 residues. V gave up 7 bases and J gave up 0 bases, with 9 bases separating them. Per germline, CDR1 MNHEY and CDR2 SVGAGI. The CDR3 spells CASTRSMNTEAFF. DNA for the CDR3: TGTGCCAGCACACGGTCGATGAACACTGAAGCTTTCTTT.

The chain joins TRBV7-2 to TRBJ2-7, with 7 bases fitting TRBD1. Germline V gives CDR1 SGHTA, CDR2 FQGNSA. V lost 6 bases and J lost 4; bases outside the gene matches: 12. The CDR3 has 15 amino acids. This CDR3 reads CASRPATAGGYEQYF. In nucleotides, the CDR3 is TGTGCCAGCAGGCCAGCAACGGCAGGGGGATACGAGCAGTACTTC.

V is TRBV27 and J is TRBJ1-5; D might be TRBD1 (5 bases). Trimming removed 7 bases from V and 0 bases from J, with 22 bases in between. This CDR3 comprises 18 residues. The germline CDR1 and CDR2 sequences are MNHEY and SMNVEV (reference sequence). The CDR3 bases are TGTGCCAGCACCCTCACGGCAGGGTTTACGCCTAGCAATCAGCCCCAGCATTTT. Translation gives CASTLTAGFTPSNQPQHF.

The chain uses TRBV2 and TRBJ2-5; D not resolved. The closer fit of TRBJ2-7 to the DNA end suggests the J call may be wrong. This CDR3 region has 13 residues. CDR1 SNHLY and CDR2 FYNNEI come from the germline V gene. The CDR3 loop reads CASSVDLGYEQYF. As DNA, the CDR3 is TGTGCCAGCAGTGTAGACCTGGGCTACGAGCAGTACTTC.

The chain has TRBV7-8 and TRBJ2-7; 11 bases map to TRBD2. Per the germline V gene, CDR1 is SGHVS and CDR2 is FQNEAQ. The ends lost 3 bases at V and 1 base at J; junction bases unmatched: 14. This CDR3 contains 19 residues. CDR3 protein: CASSLYRDRLAGGSYEQYF. The CDR3 bases are TGTGCCAGCAGCTTGTACCGGGACAGATTAGCGGGGGGGTCCTACGAGCAGTACTTC. Based on the CDR3 plus reference TRBV7-8 and TRBJ2-7, the full variable domain is GAGVSQSPRYKVAKRGQDVALRCDPISGHVSLFWYQQALGQGPEFLTYFQNEAQLDKSGLPSDRFFAERPEGSVSTLKIQRTQQEDSAVYLCASSLYRDRLAGGSYEQYFGPGTRLTVT.

The rearrangement links TRBV6-5 to TRBJ2-3; 7 bases fit TRBD1. Germline V gene sequence: CDR1 MNHEY, CDR2 SVGAGI. The J segment lost 4 bases and the V segment lost 0 bases, leaving 1 base of the junction unmatched. This CDR3 has 14 residues. The CDR3 DNA reads as TGTGCCAGCAGTTACTCGCAGGGGGCAGATACGCAGTATTTT. Protein: CASSYSQGADTQYF.

The rearrangement joins TRBV11-3 to TRBJ2-5, with 9 positions matching TRBD2. The CDR3 is made up of 16 amino acids. Trimming at V came to 1 base and at J to 5 bases, leaving 8 bases not matched to a gene. Germline CDR1 and CDR2: SGHNT and YENEEA. The CDR3 here is CASSLGAGGLHETQYF. DNA of the CDR3: TGTGCCAGCAGCTTAGGGGCGGGGGGGCTCCACGAGACCCAGTACTTC.

This sequence joins TRBV5-1 and TRBJ2-4, with 7 positions matching TRBD1. J was trimmed by 6 bases and V by 1 base; bases with no gene match: 7. Germline V gene lookup returns CDR1 SGHRS and CDR2 YFSETQ. CDR3 size: 15 residues. The CDR3 DNA reads TGCGCCAGCAGCTTGCTTACAGGGGTAGGAAACATTCAGTACTTC. Amino acids: CASSLLTGVGNIQYF.